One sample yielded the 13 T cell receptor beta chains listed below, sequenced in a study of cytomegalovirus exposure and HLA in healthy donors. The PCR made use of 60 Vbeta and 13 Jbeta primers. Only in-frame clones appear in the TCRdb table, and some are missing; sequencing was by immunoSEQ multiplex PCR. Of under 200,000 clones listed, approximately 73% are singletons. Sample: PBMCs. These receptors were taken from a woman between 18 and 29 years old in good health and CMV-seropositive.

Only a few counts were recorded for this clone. The DNA for the CDR3 is TGTGCCAGCAGCCCCCGAGACAGGGCCTACGAGCAGTACTTC. Protein product: CASSPRDRAYEQYF. This chain joins TRBV14 and TRBJ2-7; 7 bases agree with TRBD1. This CDR3 is 14 amino acids long. Germline V gives CDR1 SGHDN, CDR2 FVKESK. With V trimmed by 4 bases and J by 2 bases, 5 bases remained unmatched.

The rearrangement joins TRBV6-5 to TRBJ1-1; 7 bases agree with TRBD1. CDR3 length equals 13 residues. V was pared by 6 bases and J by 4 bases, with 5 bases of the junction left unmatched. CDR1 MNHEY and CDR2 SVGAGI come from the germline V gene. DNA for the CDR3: TGTGCCAGCAGCAGAGACAGGGCCACTGAAGCTTTCTTT. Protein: CASSRDRATEAFF.

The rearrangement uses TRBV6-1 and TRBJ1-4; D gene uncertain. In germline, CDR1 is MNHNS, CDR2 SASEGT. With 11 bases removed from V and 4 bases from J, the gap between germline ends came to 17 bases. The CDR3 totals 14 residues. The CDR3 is CASGARSFNEKLFF. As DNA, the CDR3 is TGTGCCTCGGGAGCCCGGAGTTTTAATGAAAAACTGTTTTTT.

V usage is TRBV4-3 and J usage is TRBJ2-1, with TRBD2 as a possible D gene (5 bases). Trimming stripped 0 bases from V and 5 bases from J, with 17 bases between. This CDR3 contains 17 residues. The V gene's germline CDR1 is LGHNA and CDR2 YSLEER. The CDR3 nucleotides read TGCGCCAGCAGCCAAGATCTTCCACATAAGACTAACAATGAGCAGTTCTTC. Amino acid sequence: CASSQDLPHKTNNEQFF.

CDR3 sequence (DNA): TGTGCCAGCAGCCTCGCGCAGGGCTCCTACGAGCAGTACTTC. As protein: CASSLAQGSYEQYF. This chain joins TRBV11-2 and TRBJ2-7, with D maybe TRBD1 (5 bases). The CDR3 sequence is 14 residues long. The germline CDR1 and CDR2 sequences are SGHAT and FQNNGV. V was shortened by 5 bases and J by 0 bases, with 11 bases between the two germline ends. The full variable domain, its missing parts supplied by reference TRBV11-2 and TRBJ2-7, is EAGVAQSPRYKIIEKRQSVAFWCNPISGHATLYWYQQILGQGPKLLIQFQNNGVVDDSQLPKDRFSAERLKGVDSTLKIQPAKLEDSAVYLCASSLAQGSYEQYFGPGTRLTVT.

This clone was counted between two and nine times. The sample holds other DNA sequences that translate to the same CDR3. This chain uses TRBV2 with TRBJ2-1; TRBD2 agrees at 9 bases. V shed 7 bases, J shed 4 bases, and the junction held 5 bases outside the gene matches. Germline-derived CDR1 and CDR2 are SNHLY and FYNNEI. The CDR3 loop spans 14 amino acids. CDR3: CASTGRGGYNEQFF. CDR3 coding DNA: TGTGCCAGCACGGGGCGGGGGGGGTACAATGAGCAGTTCTTC.

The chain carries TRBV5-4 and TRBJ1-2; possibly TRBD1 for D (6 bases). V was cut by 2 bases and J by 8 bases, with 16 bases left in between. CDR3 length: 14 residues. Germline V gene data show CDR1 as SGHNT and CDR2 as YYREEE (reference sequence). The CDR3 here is CASSFGGEASGYTF. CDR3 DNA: TGTGCCAGCAGCTTTGGGGGCGAGGCCTCCGGCTACACCTTC.

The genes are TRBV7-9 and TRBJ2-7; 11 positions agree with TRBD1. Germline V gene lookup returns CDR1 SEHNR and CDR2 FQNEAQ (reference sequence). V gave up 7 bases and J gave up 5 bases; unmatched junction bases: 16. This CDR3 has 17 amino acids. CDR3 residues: CASKPGQGVFGAHEQYF. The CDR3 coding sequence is TGTGCCAGCAAGCCGGGACAGGGGGTATTTGGGGCCCACGAGCAGTACTTC.

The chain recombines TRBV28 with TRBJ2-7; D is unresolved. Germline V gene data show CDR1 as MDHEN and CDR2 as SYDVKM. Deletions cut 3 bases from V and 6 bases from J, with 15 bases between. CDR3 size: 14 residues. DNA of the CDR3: TGTGCCAGCAGTTTCCCCATTGGCGGTAGCGAGCAGTACTTC. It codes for CASSFPIGGSEQYF.

The CDR3 DNA is TGTGCCAGCAGCGTTAAGGGGTGGGGTTCACCCCTCCACTTT. This gives the protein CASSVKGWGSPLHF. The V gene is TRBV9, the J gene TRBJ1-6; tentative D call: TRBD1 (5 bases). The CDR3 totals 14 residues. The V and J ends lost 2 bases and 9 bases respectively, with 12 bases between them. Per the germline V gene, CDR1 is SGDLS and CDR2 is YYNGEE.

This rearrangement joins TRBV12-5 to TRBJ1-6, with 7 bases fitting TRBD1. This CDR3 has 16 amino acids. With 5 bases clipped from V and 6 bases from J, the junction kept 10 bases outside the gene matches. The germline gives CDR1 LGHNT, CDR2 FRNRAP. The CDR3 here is CASGNHRQGFNSPLHF. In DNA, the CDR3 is TGTGCTAGTGGTAACCATCGACAGGGTTTTAATTCACCCCTCCACTTT.

DNA for the CDR3: TGTGCCAGCAGTGGACACGAGACCCAGTACTTC. Translation gives CASSGHETQYF. This chain uses TRBV2 with TRBJ2-5; D remains ambiguous. Trimming took off 4 bases at V and 5 bases at J, with 5 bases between the two ends. The CDR3 contains 11 residues. Per germline, CDR1 SNHLY and CDR2 FYNNEI.

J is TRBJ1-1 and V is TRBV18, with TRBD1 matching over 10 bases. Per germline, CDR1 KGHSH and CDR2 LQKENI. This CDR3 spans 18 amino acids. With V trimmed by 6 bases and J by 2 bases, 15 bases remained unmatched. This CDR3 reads CASSQDRGLNAFNTEAFF. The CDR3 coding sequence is TGTGCCAGCTCCCAAGACAGGGGGCTCAATGCCTTTAACACTGAAGCTTTCTTT.